This T cell receptor beta chain was obtained from a study of blood T cell repertoires in COVID-19. About the study: Both acute and convalescent COVID-19 samples were obtained from the United States, Italy and Spain. T cells, B-cell-depleted T cells, or PBMCs provided the cDNA or gDNA that served as material.

Germline loops: CDR1 SGHNT, CDR2 YYREEE (reference sequence). V shed 4 bases and J 1 base; nucleotides not matched to a gene: 2. CDR3 size: 15 residues. Original methodology: Amplified reference gene primers provided the basis for estimating nucleated cell counts. Clones were read by immunoSEQ multiplex PCR, and TCRdb kept only the in-frame ones, dropping some. V and J calls and clone size are those listed in that table; D and trimming were worked out from the DNA. The table records over 250,000 clones, around 90% of them present only once. This clonotype originated in a woman aged 25 to 45 with acute or convalescent COVID-19. The genes are TRBV5-4 and TRBJ2-1, with TRBD2 matching 10 bases. Input material: peripheral blood. The CDR3 reads CASSRAGGSYNEQFF. CDR3 coding DNA: TGTGCCAGCAGCAGAGCGGGAGGGTCCTACAATGAGCAGTTCTTC.